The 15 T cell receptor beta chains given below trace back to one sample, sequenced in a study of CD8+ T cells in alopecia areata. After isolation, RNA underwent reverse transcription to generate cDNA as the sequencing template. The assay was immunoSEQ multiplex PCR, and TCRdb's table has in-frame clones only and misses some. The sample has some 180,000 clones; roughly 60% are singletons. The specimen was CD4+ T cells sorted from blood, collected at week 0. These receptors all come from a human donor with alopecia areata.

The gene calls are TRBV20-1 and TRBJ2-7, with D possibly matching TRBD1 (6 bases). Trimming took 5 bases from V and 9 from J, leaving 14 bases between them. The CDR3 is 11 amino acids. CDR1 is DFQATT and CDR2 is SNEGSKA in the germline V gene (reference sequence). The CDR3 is CSAPQDSRQYF. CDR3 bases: TGCAGTGCTCCCCAGGACAGCAGGCAGTACTTC.

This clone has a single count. CDR3 DNA sequence: TGTGCCAGCAGCTCGTATGGGCGTAATTCACCCCTCCACTTT. This encodes CASSSYGRNSPLHF. J is TRBJ1-6 and V is TRBV11-2; no clear D. The CDR3 runs 14 residues. Germline values: CDR1 SGHAT, CDR2 FQNNGV. The germline V and J ends were trimmed by 4 bases and 6 bases, with 10 bases remaining between them. The full variable domain, its missing parts supplied by reference TRBV11-2 and TRBJ1-6, is EAGVAQSPRYKIIEKRQSVAFWCNPISGHATLYWYQQILGQGPKLLIQFQNNGVVDDSQLPKDRFSAERLKGVDSTLKIQPAKLEDSAVYLCASSSYGRNSPLHFGNGTRLTVT.

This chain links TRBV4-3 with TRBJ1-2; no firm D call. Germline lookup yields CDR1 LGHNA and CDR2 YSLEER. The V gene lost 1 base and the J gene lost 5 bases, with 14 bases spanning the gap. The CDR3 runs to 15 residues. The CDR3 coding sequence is TGCGCCAGCAGCCAAGGGGGAGTCCCTGGGTATGGCTACACCTTC. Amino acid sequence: CASSQGGVPGYGYTF.

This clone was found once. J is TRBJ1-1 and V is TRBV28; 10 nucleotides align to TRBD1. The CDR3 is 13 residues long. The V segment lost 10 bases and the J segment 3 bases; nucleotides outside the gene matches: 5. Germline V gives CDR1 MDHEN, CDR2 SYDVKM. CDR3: CATQGTGDTEAFF. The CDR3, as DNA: TGTGCCACCCAGGGGACAGGGGACACTGAAGCTTTCTTT.

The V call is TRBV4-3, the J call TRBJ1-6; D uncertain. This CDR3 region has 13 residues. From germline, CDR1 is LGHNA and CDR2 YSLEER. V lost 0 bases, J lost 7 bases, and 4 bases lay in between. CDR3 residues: CASSQDSNSPLHF. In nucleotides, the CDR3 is TGCGCCAGCAGCCAAGATTCCAATTCACCCCTCCACTTT.

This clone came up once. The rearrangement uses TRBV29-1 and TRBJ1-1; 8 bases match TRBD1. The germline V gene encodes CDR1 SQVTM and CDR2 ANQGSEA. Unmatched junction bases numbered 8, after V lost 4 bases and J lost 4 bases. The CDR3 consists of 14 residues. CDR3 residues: CSVAGDRSGTEAFF. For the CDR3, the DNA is TGCAGCGTTGCTGGGGACAGGTCGGGCACTGAAGCTTTCTTT.

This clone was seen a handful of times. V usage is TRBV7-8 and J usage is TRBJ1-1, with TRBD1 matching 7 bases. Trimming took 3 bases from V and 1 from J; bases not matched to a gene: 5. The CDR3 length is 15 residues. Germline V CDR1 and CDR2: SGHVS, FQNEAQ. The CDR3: CASSFPTGKNTEAFF. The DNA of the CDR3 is TGTGCCAGCAGCTTCCCGACAGGGAAGAACACTGAAGCTTTCTTT. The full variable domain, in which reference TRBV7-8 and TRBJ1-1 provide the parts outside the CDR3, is GAGVSQSPRYKVAKRGQDVALRCDPISGHVSLFWYQQALGQGPEFLTYFQNEAQLDKSGLPSDRFFAERPEGSVSTLKIQRTQQEDSAVYLCASSFPTGKNTEAFFGQGTRLTVV.

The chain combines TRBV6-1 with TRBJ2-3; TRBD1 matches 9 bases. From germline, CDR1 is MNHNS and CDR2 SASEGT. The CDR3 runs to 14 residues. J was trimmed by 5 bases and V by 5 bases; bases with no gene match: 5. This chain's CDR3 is CASSWGQGGDTQYF. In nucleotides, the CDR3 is TGTGCCAGCAGTTGGGGACAGGGAGGAGATACGCAGTATTTT.

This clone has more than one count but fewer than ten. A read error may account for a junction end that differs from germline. CDR3 coding DNA: TGTGCCAGCAGCTCGGGGACTAGCAAAGGGGACAGCTTC. Protein product: CASSSGTSKGDSF. V gene TRBV7-2 combines with J gene TRBJ2-7; 9 positions match TRBD2. The CDR3 covers 13 residues. Germline CDR1 SGHTA, CDR2 FQGNSA.

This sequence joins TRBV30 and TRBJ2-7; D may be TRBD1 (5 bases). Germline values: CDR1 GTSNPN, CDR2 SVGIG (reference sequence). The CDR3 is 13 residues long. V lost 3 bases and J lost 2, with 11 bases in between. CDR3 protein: CAWSGQGPYEQYF. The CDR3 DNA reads TGTGCCTGGAGCGGGCAGGGCCCCTACGAGCAGTACTTC.

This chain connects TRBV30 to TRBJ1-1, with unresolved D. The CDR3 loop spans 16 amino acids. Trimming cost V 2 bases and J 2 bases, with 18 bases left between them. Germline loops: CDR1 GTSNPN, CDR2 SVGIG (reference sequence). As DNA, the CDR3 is TGTGCCTGGAGTACCCTCCTGTCCGTCCCCAACACTGAAGCTTTCTTT. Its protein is CAWSTLLSVPNTEAFF. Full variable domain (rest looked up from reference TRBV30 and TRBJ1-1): SQTIHQWPATLVQPVGSPLSLECTVEGTSNPNLYWYRQAAGRGLQLLFYSVGIGQISSEVPQNLSASRPQDRQFILSSKKLLLSDSGFYLCAWSTLLSVPNTEAFFGQGTRLTVV.

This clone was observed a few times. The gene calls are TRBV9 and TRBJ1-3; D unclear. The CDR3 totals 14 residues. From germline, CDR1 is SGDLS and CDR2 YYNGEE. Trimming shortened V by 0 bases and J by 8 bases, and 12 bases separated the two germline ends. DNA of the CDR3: TGTGCCAGCAGCGTAGCTATACGGAGTGACACCATATATTTT. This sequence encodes CASSVAIRSDTIYF.

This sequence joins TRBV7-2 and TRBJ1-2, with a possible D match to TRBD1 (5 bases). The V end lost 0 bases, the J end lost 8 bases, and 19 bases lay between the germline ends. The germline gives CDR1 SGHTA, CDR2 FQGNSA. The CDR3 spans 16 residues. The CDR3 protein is CASSLAGTGGRGGYTF. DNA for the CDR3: TGTGCCAGCAGCTTAGCCGGGACGGGGGGAAGAGGAGGCTACACCTTC.

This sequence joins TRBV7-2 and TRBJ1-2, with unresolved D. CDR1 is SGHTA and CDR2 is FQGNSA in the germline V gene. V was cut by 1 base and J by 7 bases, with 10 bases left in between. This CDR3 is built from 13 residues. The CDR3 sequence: CASSLDILGGYTF. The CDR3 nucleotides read TGTGCCAGCAGCTTAGACATTTTGGGTGGCTACACCTTC. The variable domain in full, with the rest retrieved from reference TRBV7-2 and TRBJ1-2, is GAGVSQSPSNKVTEKGKDVELRCDPISGHTALYWYRQSLGQGLEFLIYFQGNSAPDKSGLPSDRFSAERTGGSVSTLTIQRTQQEDSAVYLCASSLDILGGYTFGSGTRLTVV.

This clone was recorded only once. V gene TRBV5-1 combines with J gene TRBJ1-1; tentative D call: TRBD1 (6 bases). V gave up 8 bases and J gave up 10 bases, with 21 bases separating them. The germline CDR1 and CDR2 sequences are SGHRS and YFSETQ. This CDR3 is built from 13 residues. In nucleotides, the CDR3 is TGCGCCAGTACTGATGGGACATCCCTTGGAGCTTTCTTT. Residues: CASTDGTSLGAFF.